These 6 T cell receptor beta chains share one sample of origin, sequenced in a study of blood T cell repertoires in COVID-19. Here immunoSEQ multiplex PCR was the method, and the copy in TCRdb shows in-frame clones only, minus some. The sample consists of roughly 360,000 clones, about four fifths of them appearing once. Material for sequencing was peripheral blood. The receptors derive from a human donor with acute or convalescent COVID-19. The donor label of this sample is uncertain.

This chain connects TRBV28 to TRBJ1-1, with D perhaps matching TRBD1 (5 bases). This CDR3 spans 14 amino acids. Germline CDR1 and CDR2: MDHEN and SYDVKM. The germline V and J ends were trimmed by 1 base and 0 bases, with 6 bases remaining between them. The CDR3 spells CASSLSRVNTEAFF. CDR3 nucleotide sequence: TGTGCCAGCAGTTTATCCAGGGTGAACACTGAAGCTTTCTTT.

Of note for this clone: This sample includes further DNA sequences coding for the same CDR3. The V call is TRBV27, the J call TRBJ1-5; D is unresolved. In germline, CDR1 is MNHEY, CDR2 SMNVEV (reference sequence). Trimming cost V 2 bases and J 1 base, with 6 bases left between them. This CDR3 has 14 amino acids. The CDR3 region is CASSLRESNQPQHF. The CDR3 DNA is TGTGCCAGCAGTTTACGGGAGAGCAATCAGCCCCAGCATTTT.

This chain links TRBV3-1 (or the pseudogene TRBV3-2) with TRBJ2-5; 7 nucleotides line up with TRBD2. This CDR3 has 15 amino acids. The germline gives CDR1 LGHDT, CDR2 YNNKEL (reference sequence). The V segment lost 6 bases and the J segment 2 bases; nucleotides outside the gene matches: 9. The DNA of the CDR3 is TGTGCCAGCAGTCCGCGGGGGACTACACAAGAGACCCAGTACTTC. Encoded protein: CASSPRGTTQETQYF.

About this clone itself: The identical CDR3 is also encoded by other nucleotide sequences in the sample. The gene calls are TRBV3-1 (or the pseudogene TRBV3-2) and TRBJ1-3; D ambiguous. V lost 1 base, J lost 2 bases, and 9 bases lay in between. This CDR3 comprises 15 residues. Looked up from germline, CDR1 is LGHDT and CDR2 is YNNKEL (reference sequence). The CDR3 sequence is CASSQVSGTGNTIYF. For the CDR3, the DNA is TGTGCCAGCAGCCAAGTTTCGGGAACTGGAAACACCATATATTTT.

In this sample, this clone turned up a few times. V gene TRBV7-2 combines with J gene TRBJ2-7, with 10 bases fitting TRBD2. The germline gives CDR1 SGHTA, CDR2 FQGNSA. The CDR3 contains 18 residues. J lost 3 bases, V lost 3 bases, and 14 bases had no gene match. CDR3 protein: CASSFNSLAGASFYEQYF. The CDR3 bases are TGTGCCAGCAGCTTTAACTCGCTAGCGGGAGCTTCTTTCTACGAGCAGTACTTC. Combining the CDR3 with reference TRBV7-2 and TRBJ2-7 gives the whole variable domain GAGVSQSPSNKVTEKGKDVELRCDPISGHTALYWYRQSLGQGLEFLIYFQGNSAPDKSGLPSDRFSAERTGGSVSTLTIQRTQQEDSAVYLCASSFNSLAGASFYEQYFGPGTRLTVT.

Written as DNA, the CDR3 is TGTGCCAGCAGAGAGGGTATCCAGCCCCAGCATTTT. This translates into CASREGIQPQHF. The chain combines TRBV28 with TRBJ1-5; D is unresolved. V lost 6 bases and J 7 bases, leaving 10 bases between the germline ends. CDR3 size: 12 residues. CDR1 MDHEN and CDR2 SYDVKM come from the germline V gene.